This is a list of T cell receptor beta chains from one sample in a study of T cell responses to AZD1222 COVID-19 vaccine. The table came from immunoSEQ multiplex PCR; TCRdb's copy has only in-frame clones and leaves some out. The data contain approximately 210,000 clones, approximately 93% of them singletons. This specimen consisted of peripheral blood, obtained 28 days after the second AZD1222 dose. These receptors came from an adult who received the AZD1222 COVID-19 vaccine. CDR3s include the opening cysteine and the closing phenylalanine or tryptophan. The D gene is left open where the match is weak. Clone size is not always given. Where it is, it says once, few, many or a class for expanded clones.

>TRBJ2-5|TRBD2|NA|TRBV28
TGTGCCAGCAGTTTATCGGGCCGGACTAGCGCCAAAGAGACCCAGTACTTC
CASSLSGRTSAKETQYF
>TRBJ2-1|TRBD2|NA|TRBV5-1
TGCGCCAGCAGCTTCACGGCGGGAGTGGATGAGCAGTTCTTC
CASSFTAGVDEQFF
>TRBJ2-5|NA|NA|TRBV30
TGTGCCTGGAGTGTACGAGTGAGACTAGTGGAGACCCAGTACTTC
CAWSVRVRLVETQYF
>TRBJ2-4|NA|once|TRBV3-1/TRBV3-2
TGTGCCAGCAGCCGACAAACTAGATTAGCCAAAAACATTCAGTACTTC
CASSRQTRLAKNIQYF
>TRBJ1-2|NA|NA|TRBV5-1
TGCGCCAGCAGCTTGGTCGGCAGTCAAGCAGCGTATGGCTACACCTTC
CASSLVGSQAAYGYTF
>TRBJ1-1|NA|NA|TRBV28
TGTGCCAGCACCCGGATGACGGGTGTCGCGAACACTGAAGCTTTCTTT
CASTRMTGVANTEAFF
>TRBJ2-2|TRBD1|NA|TRBV9
TGTGCCAGCAGCGTAGGTGACAGGGGTATCTCCGGGGAGCTGTTTTTT
CASSVGDRGISGELFF
>TRBJ2-2|TRBD1|NA|TRBV11-3
TGTGCCAGCAGCTCCGGGACAGCGAACACCGGGGAGCTGTTTTTT
CASSSGTANTGELFF
>TRBJ1-1|NA|NA|TRBV18
TGTGCCAGCTCACGCCTGACAATGAACACTGAAGCTTTCTTT
CASSRLTMNTEAFF
>TRBJ2-4|NA|NA|TRBV7-8
TGTGCCAGCAGTCTTAGTGGAGACATTCAGTACTTC
CASSLSGDIQYF
>TRBJ2-3|NA|NA|TRBV4-2
TGTGCCAGCAGCCAAGCCCTCGGTGGTCTAACAGATACGCAGTATTTT
CASSQALGGLTDTQYF
>TRBJ1-2|NA|NA|TRBV6-5
TGTGCCAGCAGTTACGGGACACACGGTGGCTACACCTTC
CASSYGTHGGYTF
>TRBJ2-3|TRBD2|NA|TRBV9
TGTGCCAGCAGCTCCGGGAGGATGACTAGCACAGATACGCAGTATTTT
CASSSGRMTSTDTQYF
>TRBJ1-5|NA|NA|TRBV27
TGTGCCAGCAGCTCTCTGGTGGGGGGCAAGGGCAATCAGCCCCAGCATTTT
CASSSLVGGKGNQPQHF
>TRBJ1-3|NA|NA|TRBV6-5
TGTGCCAGCAGTTCCCAAAAATCAGGAAACACCATATATTTT
CASSSQKSGNTIYF
>TRBJ1-1|NA|NA|TRBV18
TGTGCCAGCTCACCGAACCCAGGGCCAACTGAAGCTTTCTTT
CASSPNPGPTEAFF
>TRBJ1-5|NA|NA|TRBV19
TGTGCCAGTAGCACCCACTCAGACAGCAATCAGCCCCAGCATTTT
CASSTHSDSNQPQHF
>TRBJ2-5|NA|NA|TRBV7-9
TGTGCCAGCAGCTTAGGCGGGTTCGGAGAGACCCAGTACTTC
CASSLGGFGETQYF
>TRBJ1-2|NA|NA|TRBV12-3/TRBV12-4
TGTGCCAGCAGTTTAGTTCCAGGGGATGGCTACACCTTC
CASSLVPGDGYTF
>TRBJ1-1|NA|once|TRBV3-1/TRBV3-2
TGTGCCAGCAGCCAAGTTTCCCACACTGAAGCTTTCTTT
CASSQVSHTEAFF
>TRBJ1-1|NA|NA|TRBV24-1
TGTGCCACCAGTGATTTGGGCGCACAGACCGTTTTT
CATSDLGAQTVF
>TRBJ1-2|TRBD1|NA|TRBV27
TGTGCCAGCAGTTGGATAGGGGGCTCTGGCTACACCTTC
CASSWIGGSGYTF
>TRBJ2-6|NA|NA|TRBV7-3
TGTGCCAGCAGCTTAATGGGCTCTGGGGCCAACGTCCTGACTTTC
CASSLMGSGANVLTF
>TRBJ1-5|TRBD1|once|TRBV5-1
TGCGCCAGCAGACCCGGGACAGCCGGCAATCAGCCCCAGCATTTT
CASRPGTAGNQPQHF
>TRBJ2-3|TRBD2|once|TRBV5-1
TGCGCCAGCAGCTTCTTGTTGCCTAGCGGAGGAGGGACAGATACGCAGTATTTT
CASSFLLPSGGGTDTQYF
>TRBJ2-3|NA|NA|TRBV28
TGTGCCAGCAGTTTATTACCTACTTCACCCCTGGGCACAGATACGCAGTATTTT
CASSLLPTSPLGTDTQYF
>TRBJ2-7|NA|NA|TRBV29-1
TGCAGCGTTGCAACCGATCTCTACGAGCAGTACTTC
CSVATDLYEQYF